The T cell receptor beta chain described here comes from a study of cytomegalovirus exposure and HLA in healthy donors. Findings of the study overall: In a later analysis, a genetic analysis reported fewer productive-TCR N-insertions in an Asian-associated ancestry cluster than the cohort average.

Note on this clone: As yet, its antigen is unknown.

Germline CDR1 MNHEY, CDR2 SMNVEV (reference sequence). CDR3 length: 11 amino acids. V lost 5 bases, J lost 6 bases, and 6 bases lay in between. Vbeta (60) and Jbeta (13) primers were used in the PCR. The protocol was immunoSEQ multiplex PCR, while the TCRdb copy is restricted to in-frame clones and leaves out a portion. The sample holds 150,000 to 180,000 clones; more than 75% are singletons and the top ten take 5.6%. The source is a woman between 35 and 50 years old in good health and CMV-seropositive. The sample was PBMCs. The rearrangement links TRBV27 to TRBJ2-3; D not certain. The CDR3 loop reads CASSPGDTQYF. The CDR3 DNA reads TGTGCCAGCAGTCCGGGTGATACGCAGTATTTT.